This entry lists 15 T cell receptor beta chains sequenced from one sample in a study of blood T cell repertoires in COVID-19. Repertoires were generated with immunoSEQ multiplex PCR, while TCRdb's copy carries only in-frame clones and drops some. The sample lists around 200,000 clones; 70% to 90% were seen once. Sample: peripheral blood. These receptors were obtained from a man aged 55 to 69 with acute or convalescent COVID-19.

Only a few counts were recorded for this clone. V usage is TRBV18 and J usage is TRBJ2-7, with D possibly matching TRBD1 (6 bases). This CDR3 region has 13 residues. V was trimmed by 2 bases and J by 3 bases, leaving 8 bases between them. The germline gives CDR1 KGHSH, CDR2 LQKENI. In DNA form, the CDR3 reads TGTGCCAGCTCACCAACACAGGGCTACGAGCAGTACTTC. This encodes CASSPTQGYEQYF.

The V and J genes are TRBV4-2 and TRBJ2-3, with TRBD1 identical over 10 bases. Germline-derived CDR1 and CDR2 are LGHNA and YNFKEQ. V trimming: 5 bases; J trimming: 6 bases; junction bases outside the gene matches: 5. The CDR3 totals 14 residues. The CDR3 region has the DNA TGTGCCAGCAGCTCTCGACAGGGGGCGGATACGCAGTATTTT. Translation: CASSSRQGADTQYF.

V is TRBV19 and J is TRBJ2-4, with D possibly being TRBD2 (6 bases). V lost 10 bases and J lost 1, with 11 bases in between. This CDR3 contains 13 residues. The germline V gene has CDR1 LNHDA and CDR2 SQIVND (reference sequence). CDR3 in DNA: TGTGCCACCGCGGGGTCCGCCAAAAACATTCAGTACTTC. Translating gives CATAGSAKNIQYF.

The chain joins TRBV2 to TRBJ2-5, with D possibly being TRBD1 (6 bases). V was clipped by 5 bases and J by 5 bases, with 15 bases between them. This CDR3 is 14 amino acids long. CDR1 and CDR2 (germline): SNHLY, FYNNEI. The CDR3 nucleotides are TGTGCCAGCAGTCAGGGGCCCCCGGTGGAGACCCAGTACTTC. It encodes CASSQGPPVETQYF.

The CDR3 DNA reads TGTGCCAGCAGTTACTCTTCGCCGGTCGGCGCGGGGACCCAGTACTTC. This translates into CASSYSSPVGAGTQYF. The rearrangement links TRBV6-2 or TRBV6-3 to TRBJ2-5; a possible D gene is TRBD2 (5 bases). The CDR3 spans 16 residues. Trimming cost V 0 bases and J 7 bases, with 18 bases left between them. Germline CDR1 is MNHEY and CDR2 is SVGEGT.

The chain is built from TRBV2 and TRBJ2-7, with TRBD1 identical over 9 bases. Germline loops: CDR1 SNHLY, CDR2 FYNNEI. This CDR3 contains 15 residues. With 8 bases clipped from V and 6 bases from J, the junction kept 14 bases outside the gene matches. The DNA for the CDR3 is TGTGCCAGCCGGTTGAGGGGGACAGGGACTCGCGAGCAGTACTTC. This codes for CASRLRGTGTREQYF.

The chain recombines TRBV4-3 with TRBJ1-3, with a weak D call TRBD1 (5 bases). From germline, CDR1 is LGHNA and CDR2 YSLEER. The CDR3 has 19 residues. V lost 4 bases, J lost 0 bases, and 22 bases lay in between. Here the CDR3 reads CASSRGVYGTDSSGNTIYF. The CDR3 DNA reads TGCGCCAGCAGCCGGGGGGTTTACGGGACGGATAGCTCTGGAAACACCATATATTTT.

The genes are TRBV5-1 and TRBJ2-1; the match to TRBD2 covers 7 bases. The length of the CDR3 is 15 residues. V lost 4 bases to trimming and J lost 1 base; unmatched junction nucleotides: 5. The germline gives CDR1 SGHRS, CDR2 YFSETQ. This CDR3 is CASSIEGGSYNEQFF. The CDR3 DNA sequence: TGCGCCAGCAGCATCGAGGGAGGGTCCTACAATGAGCAGTTCTTC.

The chain carries TRBV2 and TRBJ2-3, with 7 bases lining up with TRBD2. The CDR3 runs 16 residues. Germline V gene sequence: CDR1 SNHLY, CDR2 FYNNEI. The J segment lost 0 bases and the V segment lost 6 bases, leaving 9 bases of the junction unmatched. The CDR3 DNA is TGTGCCAGCAGGCTTAGGGCAGCGGGAAGCACAGATACGCAGTATTTT. Its translation: CASRLRAAGSTDTQYF.

The chain uses TRBV6-6 and TRBJ2-2; D perhaps matches TRBD1 (5 bases). The CDR3 consists of 13 residues. Trimming shortened V by 5 bases and J by 5 bases, and 9 bases separated the two germline ends. In germline, CDR1 is MNHNY, CDR2 SVGAGI (reference sequence). The CDR3 region is CASSLTATGELFF. The CDR3 region has the DNA TGTGCCAGCAGTCTGACAGCGACCGGGGAGCTGTTTTTT.

This clone has only a few counts. A read error may produce the germline difference seen at one junction end. The gene calls are TRBV29-1 and TRBJ2-2; TRBD1 agrees at 8 bases. CDR3 size: 14 residues. CDR1 is SQVTM and CDR2 is ANQGSEA in the germline V gene. As DNA, the CDR3 is TGCAGCGTTCAAGACAGGGGCGTCTCCGGGGAGCTGTTTTTT. This encodes CSVQDRGVSGELFF.

This clone was picked up a small number of times. This chain connects TRBV27 to TRBJ2-7, with TRBD1 matching 7 bases. J lost 0 bases, V lost 1 base, and 3 bases had no gene match. The germline gives CDR1 MNHEY, CDR2 SMNVEV (reference sequence). The CDR3 is 15 amino acids. CDR3 sequence reads: CASSLYGTDSYEQYF. The CDR3 DNA is TGTGCCAGCAGTTTATACGGGACAGACTCCTACGAGCAGTACTTC.

This rearrangement joins TRBV10-3 to TRBJ2-7; 8 bases are a match to TRBD2. CDR1 is ENHRY and CDR2 is SYGVKD in the germline V gene. The CDR3 totals 14 residues. V was clipped by 6 bases and J by 6 bases; unmatched bases: 10. This CDR3 is CAISRGLETSEQYF. The CDR3 nucleotides read TGTGCCATCAGCAGGGGACTAGAAACCTCCGAGCAGTACTTC.

In its sample, this clone was seen once. CDR3 residues: CASSLFQGPVKIPGANVLTF. The CDR3 coding sequence is TGTGCCAGCAGCTTGTTTCAGGGGCCCGTTAAGATCCCTGGGGCCAACGTCCTGACTTTC. The V and J genes are TRBV5-5 and TRBJ2-6, with D perhaps TRBD1 (6 bases). This CDR3 spans 20 amino acids. The germline V gene encodes CDR1 SGHKS and CDR2 YYEKEE (reference sequence). Trimming removed 1 base at V and 2 bases at J, with 22 bases between.

The chain couples TRBV5-8 to TRBJ1-3; tentative D call: TRBD1 (6 bases). V lost 4 bases to trimming and J lost 0 bases, with 11 bases between them. This CDR3 is 15 amino acids long. Germline values: CDR1 SGHTS, CDR2 YDEGEE. The CDR3 region is CASSLQGRSGNTIYF. CDR3 DNA sequence: TGTGCCAGCAGCCTACAGGGACGCTCTGGAAACACCATATATTTT.